These T cell receptor beta chains were read from a single sample in a study of cytomegalovirus exposure and HLA in healthy donors. Assay used: immunoSEQ multiplex PCR; TCRdb lists only in-frame clones, some missing. The sample shows around 68,000 clones, less than 90% of them seen only once. Specimen: PBMCs. These receptors all stem from a female donor in good health and CMV-seronegative. The CDR3 runs from the conserved cysteine through the conserved F or W. The D gene is left open where the match is weak. Not every row has a clone size; where given, it reads once, few, many or a size class.

>TRBJ2-4|TRBD2|NA|TRBV18
CASSPILGGLAKNIQYF
TGTGCCAGCTCACCGATTTTGGGAGGGCTAGCCAAAAACATTCAGTACTTC
>TRBJ2-1|TRBD2|NA|TRBV9
CASSGGGTSGNEQFF
TGTGCCAGCAGCGGGGGGGGGACTAGCGGCAATGAGCAGTTCTTC
>TRBJ1-2|NA|NA|TRBV25-1
CASSASGTDGYTF
TGTGCCAGCAGTGCTTCGGGAACGGATGGCTACACCTTC
>TRBJ2-7|TRBD2|NA|TRBV11-2
CASSFIEVGRGEQYF
TGTGCCAGCAGCTTTATCGAGGTCGGGAGGGGCGAGCAGTACTTC
>TRBJ2-2|TRBD2|few|TRBV27
CASSFTSGSRELFF
TGTGCCAGCAGTTTCACTAGCGGGAGCCGGGAGCTGTTTTTT
>TRBJ2-5|TRBD1|NA|TRBV5-8
CASSSDRGRETQYF
TGTGCCAGCAGCTCGGACAGGGGAAGAGAGACCCAGTACTTC
>TRBJ2-1|TRBD2|NA|TRBV6-5
CASSPSGSTYNEQFF
TGTGCCAGCAGTCCTAGCGGGAGTACGTACAATGAGCAGTTCTTC
>TRBJ2-1|NA|NA|TRBV6-6
CASSRDLVATDEQFF
TGTGCCAGCAGCCGCGACTTAGTAGCGACGGATGAGCAGTTCTTC
>TRBJ2-2|TRBD1|NA|TRBV6-6
CASGADRSTGELFF
TGTGCCAGCGGTGCGGACAGGTCCACCGGGGAGCTGTTTTTT
>TRBJ1-1|TRBD1|NA|TRBV9
CASSPSPDRGLAFF
TGTGCCAGCAGCCCTTCCCCGGACAGGGGATTGGCTTTCTTT
>TRBJ1-3|NA|NA|TRBV9
CASSPTGTSSGNTIYF
TGTGCCAGCAGCCCTACAGGTACCTCGTCTGGAAACACCATATATTTT
>TRBJ2-7|TRBD2|NA|TRBV27
CASSSSSGGDYEQYF
TGTGCCAGCAGCTCATCTAGCGGGGGGGACTACGAGCAGTACTTC
>TRBJ1-4|NA|NA|TRBV2
CASISHGATNEKLFF
TGTGCCAGTATAAGCCACGGAGCAACTAATGAAAAACTGTTTTTT
>TRBJ2-3|TRBD1|NA|TRBV6-5
CASSYGDRGSDTQYF
TGTGCCAGCAGTTATGGTGACAGGGGATCAGATACGCAGTATTTT
>TRBJ2-1|NA|NA|TRBV6-5
CASSLEGSSYNEQFF
TGTGCCAGCAGTTTGGAGGGAAGCTCCTACAATGAGCAGTTCTTC
>TRBJ1-1|TRBD1|NA|TRBV7-2
CASSFQGAGTEAFF
TGTGCCAGCAGCTTCCAGGGGGCCGGCACTGAAGCTTTCTTT
>TRBJ2-7|NA|NA|TRBV5-4
CASSPGQHHSYEQYF
TGTGCCAGCAGCCCCGGACAGCACCACTCCTACGAGCAGTACTTC
>TRBJ2-7|NA|NA|TRBV20-1
CSARTTYEQYF
TGCAGTGCTAGGACTACATACGAGCAGTACTTC
>TRBJ2-3|NA|NA|TRBV5-4
CASSSDRNMQYF
TGTGCCAGCAGCTCGGACAGAAATATGCAGTATTTT
>TRBJ2-7|TRBD1|NA|TRBV10-1
CASSEYRGSSYEQYF
TGCGCCAGCAGTGAGTACAGGGGGTCTAGCTACGAGCAGTACTTC
>TRBJ2-2|NA|NA|TRBV6-4
CASSDSSAAPGELFF
TGTGCCAGCAGTGACTCGAGTGCGGCACCCGGGGAGCTGTTTTTT
>TRBJ2-7|TRBD2|NA|TRBV14
CASSQGWAGAIEQYF
TGTGCCAGCAGCCAAGGGTGGGCGGGAGCGATCGAGCAGTACTTC
>TRBJ1-4|NA|once|TRBV9
CASSRNRANEKLFF
TGTGCCAGCAGCAGAAACAGGGCGAATGAAAAACTGTTTTTT
>TRBJ1-1|NA|NA|TRBV5-1
CASSFDRNTEAFF
TGCGCCAGCAGCTTCGACAGGAACACTGAAGCTTTCTTT
>TRBJ2-1|TRBD2|NA|TRBV6-5
CASSYEGGRNPNEQFF
TGTGCCAGCAGTTACGAGGGCGGGAGGAACCCTAATGAGCAGTTCTTC
>TRBJ1-2|NA|NA|TRBV4-3
CASSQALGINYGYTF
TGCGCCAGCAGCCAAGCTCTAGGAATTAACTATGGCTACACCTTC
>TRBJ2-7|NA|NA|TRBV10-1
CASSERLGGYEQYF
TGCGCCAGCAGTGAACGGCTAGGGGGATACGAGCAGTACTTC
>TRBJ2-7|NA|NA|TRBV11-2
CASSLGLTVEQYF
TGTGCCAGCAGCTTAGGACTTACTGTCGAGCAGTACTTC
>TRBJ1-4|NA|NA|TRBV28
CASSGSGGVKEKLFF
TGTGCCAGCAGCGGGTCGGGAGGGGTGAAGGAAAAACTGTTTTTT
>TRBJ1-5|TRBD1|once|TRBV28
CASSSGQGRQPQHF
TGTGCCAGCAGTTCGGGACAGGGAAGACAGCCCCAGCATTTT
>TRBJ2-2|NA|NA|TRBV28
CASSPERMNTGELFF
TGTGCCAGCAGTCCGGAGCGGATGAACACCGGGGAGCTGTTTTTT
>TRBJ2-3|TRBD2|NA|TRBV6-1
CASGLAGGDTQYF
TGTGCCAGCGGACTAGCGGGAGGCGATACGCAGTATTTT
>TRBJ1-1|TRBD1|NA|TRBV19
CARGQVDTEAFF
TGTGCCAGGGGACAGGTTGACACTGAAGCTTTCTTT
>TRBJ1-4|NA|NA|TRBV27
CASSLSTEAAGQFFATNEKLFF
TGTGCCAGCAGTTTATCGACCGAAGCCGCAGGGCAGTTCTTTGCAACTAATGAAAAACTGTTTTTT
>TRBJ1-1|NA|NA|TRBV5-4
CASSPPGVTRSNTEAFF
TGTGCCAGCAGCCCCCCGGGAGTGACACGTAGTAACACTGAAGCTTTCTTT
>TRBJ2-1|TRBD2|NA|TRBV19
CASSIGGATSAISYNEQFF
TGTGCCAGTAGTATCGGGGGGGCTACTAGCGCGATTTCCTACAATGAGCAGTTCTTC
>TRBJ1-2|TRBD1|NA|TRBV4-3
CASSQDGTGIYGYTF
TGCGCCAGCAGCCAAGATGGGACAGGGATCTATGGCTACACCTTC
>TRBJ1-1|TRBD1|NA|TRBV30
CAWSVEGAAEAFF
TGTGCCTGGAGTGTGGAGGGGGCAGCTGAAGCTTTCTTT
>TRBJ1-5|TRBD1|once|TRBV28
CASRWTGGASQPQHF
TGTGCCAGCAGATGGACAGGGGGCGCGTCTCAGCCCCAGCATTTT
>TRBJ1-1|NA|NA|TRBV4-1
CASSQDNRQPEAFF
TGCGCCAGCAGCCAAGATAATCGACAGCCTGAAGCTTTCTTT
>TRBJ2-7|NA|few|TRBV7-2
CASSLALQGYGYEQYF
TGTGCCAGCAGCTTAGCGCTGCAGGGGTACGGATACGAGCAGTACTTC